The 29 T cell receptor beta chains below were found in one sample sequenced in a study of CD8+CD57+ T cells in acquired aplastic anemia. CDR3 and TCR beta VDJ profiling relied on genomic DNA as the template. TCRdb independently ran MiXCR on the reads; one entry per CDR3 protein. The data contain under 40,000 distinct CDR3 sequences, 75% to 85% of them singletons. Sequenced sample: sorted CD4+, CD8+, or CD8+CD57+ T cells (not recorded which) from PBMCs. The receptors derive from a human donor in good health, serving as a control.

This chain links TRBV29-1 with TRBJ2-5; perhaps TRBD1 as D (5 bases). This CDR3 has 18 residues. Trimming cost V 2 bases and J 5 bases, with 27 bases left between them. Per germline, CDR1 SQVTM and CDR2 ANQGSEA. In nucleotides, the CDR3 is TGCAGCGTTGAAAGGTGGGGTTGGAGACAGCCCCAACGGGAGACCCAGTACTTC. Translation gives CSVERWGWRQPQRETQYF.

The rearrangement uses TRBV25-1 and TRBJ1-2; possibly TRBD1 for D (5 bases). The germline V gene has CDR1 MGHDK and CDR2 SYGVNS. Deletions cut 1 base from V and 4 bases from J, with 10 bases between. The CDR3 covers 14 residues. The CDR3 loop is CASSESGAFYGYTF. CDR3 DNA sequence: TGTGCCAGCAGTGAATCTGGGGCGTTCTATGGCTACACCTTC.

The genes are TRBV7-8 and TRBJ1-1; TRBD1 is a possible D gene (5 bases). The CDR3 length is 13 residues. Trimming removed 9 bases from V and 3 bases from J, with 14 bases in between. Per germline, CDR1 SGHVS and CDR2 FQNEAQ. CDR3 region: CASRSTEYTEAFF. The DNA of the CDR3 is TGTGCCAGTAGGTCGACAGAGTACACTGAAGCTTTCTTT.

This rearrangement joins TRBV2 to TRBJ1-5; D call uncertain. The CDR3 runs to 13 residues. Germline CDR1 and CDR2: SNHLY and FYNNEI. V was clipped by 2 bases and J by 6 bases, with 8 bases between them. CDR3 in amino acids: CASSESRAQPQHF. DNA for the CDR3: TGTGCCAGCAGTGAATCTCGAGCTCAGCCCCAGCATTTT.

The V gene is TRBV20-1, the J gene TRBJ2-7; the D is unclear. V shed 1 base and J shed 9 bases, with 10 bases lying between them. CDR1 and CDR2 (germline): DFQATT, SNEGSKA (reference sequence). The CDR3 has 11 amino acids. Here the CDR3 DNA reads TGCAGTGCTAGAGTTGGGGTATGGCAGTACTTC. It is translated as CSARVGVWQYF.

This clonotype appeared once. This chain uses TRBV29-1 with TRBJ2-7, with 12 bases aligning to TRBD1. The CDR3 contains 14 residues. The V segment lost 6 bases and the J segment 4 bases; nucleotides outside the gene matches: 7. Per germline, CDR1 SQVTM and CDR2 ANQGSEA. The CDR3 DNA reads as TGCAGCGTCGTCCGGGACAGGGGGCCTTACGAGCAGTACTTC. Its translation: CSVVRDRGPYEQYF.

The chain couples TRBV4-3 to TRBJ2-7, with 7 bases matching TRBD1. This CDR3 has 15 amino acids. CDR1 is LGHNA and CDR2 is YSLEER in the germline V gene. J was trimmed by 2 bases and V by 0 bases; bases with no gene match: 4. CDR3 sequence reads: CASSQDDQGAYEQYF. The CDR3 DNA sequence: TGCGCCAGCAGCCAAGATGACCAGGGGGCCTACGAGCAGTACTTC.

The genes are TRBV6-1 and TRBJ2-3, with D unresolved. The length of the CDR3 is 14 residues. Trimming shortened V by 6 bases and J by 0 bases, and 10 bases separated the two germline ends. The germline V gene has CDR1 MNHNS and CDR2 SASEGT. In DNA form, the CDR3 reads TGTGCCAGCAGCCCAGTCACTAGCACAGATACGCAGTATTTT. It yields the protein CASSPVTSTDTQYF.

V is TRBV2 and J is TRBJ1-2, with 7 bases identical to TRBD1. With V trimmed by 9 bases and J by 5 bases, 3 bases remained unmatched. This CDR3 has 11 residues. Germline CDR1 is SNHLY and CDR2 is FYNNEI. CDR3 in amino acids: CARTTGYGYTF. DNA for the CDR3: TGTGCCAGAACGACAGGGTATGGCTACACCTTC. The complete variable domain, with remaining parts taken from reference TRBV2 and TRBJ1-2, reads EPEVTQTPSHQVTQMGQEVILRCVPISNHLYFYWYRQILGQKVEFLVSFYNNEISEKSEIFDDQFSVERPDGSNFTLKIRSTKLEDSAMYFCARTTGYGYTFGSGTRLTVV.

This chain links TRBV20-1 with TRBJ2-7; unclear D gene. The CDR3 spans 11 residues. Per the germline V gene, CDR1 is DFQATT and CDR2 is SNEGSKA (reference sequence). V lost 3 bases and J 2 bases, leaving 5 bases between the germline ends. The CDR3 sequence: CSASRTYEQYF. For the CDR3, the DNA is TGCAGTGCTAGTCGCACCTACGAGCAGTACTTC.

The CDR3 loop reads CASSLPAIGGPLHF. The CDR3 DNA reads TGTGCCAGCAGCTTACCGGCGATCGGGGGGCCCCTCCACTTT. V is TRBV7-2 and J is TRBJ1-6; a possible D gene is TRBD1 (5 bases). This CDR3 is 14 amino acids long. Trimming cost V 2 bases and J 13 bases, with 15 bases left between them. Germline CDR1 is SGHTA and CDR2 is FQGNSA.

The CDR3 protein is CASSHEIVYEQYF. Written as DNA, the CDR3 is TGTGCCAGCAGCCACGAGATCGTATACGAGCAGTACTTC. The genes are TRBV7-8 and TRBJ2-7; D not resolved. Germline V CDR1 and CDR2: SGHVS, FQNEAQ. CDR3 length equals 13 residues. V was pared by 5 bases and J by 4 bases, with 12 bases between.

The chain is built from TRBV19 and TRBJ1-2; D might be TRBD1 (5 bases). Germline loops: CDR1 LNHDA, CDR2 SQIVND (reference sequence). This CDR3 is built from 12 residues. Trimming took off 3 bases at V and 7 bases at J, with 9 bases between the two ends. The CDR3 nucleotides are TGTGCCAGTAGTATCGACAGCGGTGGCTACACCTTC. It yields the protein CASSIDSGGYTF.

As to this clonotype: Lacking the conserved final phenylalanine or tryptophan, this CDR3 likely reflects a read error. The genes are TRBV24-1 and TRBJ2-3; D not resolved. Trimming shortened V by 1 base and J by 4 bases, and 8 bases separated the two germline ends. This CDR3 has 14 amino acids. CDR1 and CDR2 (germline): KGHDR, SFDVKD. This CDR3 is CATSDFIGADTQYL. The CDR3 bases are TGTGCCACCAGTGATTTCATTGGAGCAGATACGCAGTATCTT.

V is TRBV11-2 and J is TRBJ1-5; D is possibly TRBD1 (6 bases). Trimming removed 7 bases from V and 0 bases from J, with 22 bases in between. The CDR3 totals 18 residues. In germline, CDR1 is SGHAT, CDR2 FQNNGV. Here the CDR3 reads CASTRVGGLWNSNQPQHF. As DNA, the CDR3 is TGTGCCAGCACCAGGGTAGGGGGGCTGTGGAATAGCAATCAGCCCCAGCATTTT.

The rearrangement joins TRBV2 to TRBJ2-7; a possible D gene is TRBD2 (5 bases). V was cut by 3 bases and J by 2 bases, with 23 bases left in between. Germline V lookup: CDR1 SNHLY, CDR2 FYNNEI. The CDR3 runs 18 residues. CDR3 coding DNA: TGTGCCAGCAGTGACTGGGGAGCTGTTACTACTACTCCCTACGAGCAGTACTTC. Translation: CASSDWGAVTTTPYEQYF.

This clonotype has only one observation. The chain carries TRBV2 and TRBJ1-2, with TRBD1 as a possible D gene (6 bases). Germline V gene sequence: CDR1 SNHLY, CDR2 FYNNEI. The germline V and J ends were trimmed by 8 bases and 6 bases, with 16 bases remaining between them. CDR3 length equals 13 residues. The CDR3 is CASGVGPGDGYTF. CDR3 in DNA: TGTGCCAGCGGCGTCGGGCCAGGGGATGGCTACACCTTC.

The chain uses TRBV5-4 and TRBJ1-1, with TRBD1 identical over 9 bases. CDR1 and CDR2 from the germline V gene are SGHNT and YYREEE (reference sequence). The V gene end was trimmed by 3 bases and the J gene end by 0 bases; junction bases not matched to a gene: 12. This CDR3 comprises 18 residues. The CDR3 nucleotides are TGTGCCAGCAGCTATTCCGACAGGGGGTTTACGGTGAACACTGAAGCTTTCTTT. As protein: CASSYSDRGFTVNTEAFF.

This clonotype came up many times. This chain connects TRBV3-1 to TRBJ2-5; unclear D gene. This CDR3 is built from 17 residues. With 3 bases removed from V and 3 bases from J, the gap between germline ends came to 20 bases. The germline CDR1 and CDR2 sequences are LGHDT and YNNKEL (reference sequence). The CDR3 region has the DNA TGTGCCAGCAGCCAGCCCCTATTCAGGACCCGAGAAGAGACCCAGTACTTC. Translated: CASSQPLFRTREETQYF.

The rearrangement uses TRBV11-2 and TRBJ2-3, with TRBD2 matching 14 bases. CDR3 length equals 16 residues. V was clipped by 4 bases and J by 6 bases; unmatched bases: 6. CDR1 is SGHAT, CDR2 FQNNGV, per germline. The CDR3 DNA sequence: TGTGCCAGCAGCTGGACTAGCGGGGGGAGGTCGGATACGCAGTATTTT. Amino acid sequence: CASSWTSGGRSDTQYF.

This sequence joins TRBV7-2 and TRBJ2-7; 16 nucleotides match TRBD2. The CDR3 sequence is 17 residues long. Unmatched junction bases numbered 5, after V lost 0 bases and J lost 6 bases. Germline lookup yields CDR1 SGHTA and CDR2 FQGNSA. CDR3 sequence: CASSLAGTSGGAGEQYF. DNA for the CDR3: TGTGCCAGCAGCTTAGCGGGGACTAGCGGGGGGGCTGGCGAGCAGTACTTC. The variable domain in full, completed from reference TRBV7-2 and TRBJ2-7, reads GAGVSQSPSNKVTEKGKDVELRCDPISGHTALYWYRQSLGQGLEFLIYFQGNSAPDKSGLPSDRFSAERTGGSVSTLTIQRTQQEDSAVYLCASSLAGTSGGAGEQYFGPGTRLTVT.

V is TRBV20-1 and J is TRBJ1-1; the D is unclear. V dropped 2 bases and J dropped 1 base, with 11 bases sitting between them. From germline, CDR1 is DFQATT and CDR2 SNEGSKA (reference sequence). The CDR3 totals 14 residues. CDR3 sequence (DNA): TGCAGTGCTAGAAAGGCCAGTTCGAACACTGAAGCTTTCTTT. This translates into CSARKASSNTEAFF.

The chain combines TRBV19 with TRBJ1-2, with 8 bases fitting TRBD1. This CDR3 contains 15 residues. V lost 5 bases to trimming and J lost 6 bases; unmatched junction nucleotides: 11. Germline CDR1 is LNHDA and CDR2 is SQIVND (reference sequence). CDR3 DNA: TGTGCCAGTAGTGGACAGGGACGTAACACAAATGGCTACACCTTC. It is translated as CASSGQGRNTNGYTF.

The rearrangement joins TRBV9 to TRBJ1-1; a weak D match, TRBD1 (5 bases). The germline V gene encodes CDR1 SGDLS and CDR2 YYNGEE. Deletions cut 2 bases from V and 1 base from J, with 6 bases between. The CDR3 is 13 amino acids. This chain's CDR3 is CASSVQGNTEAFF. The DNA for the CDR3 is TGTGCCAGCAGCGTGCAGGGGAACACTGAAGCTTTCTTT.

The chain is built from TRBV15 and TRBJ2-7; 12 bases are shared with TRBD2. V lost 4 bases and J lost 3; bases outside the gene matches: 7. Germline-derived CDR1 and CDR2 are LNHNV and YYDKDF (reference sequence). The CDR3 length is 16 residues. CDR3 loop: CATSITLAGGDYEQYF. In nucleotides, the CDR3 is TGTGCCACCAGCATTACCCTAGCGGGAGGGGACTACGAGCAGTACTTC.

The CDR3 region has the DNA TGTGCCAGCAGCCAAGACGCTCTGGACAGCTCCTATGGCTACACCTTC. Its protein product is CASSQDALDSSYGYTF. The rearrangement links TRBV25-1 to TRBJ1-2; D may be TRBD1 (6 bases). Germline V CDR1 and CDR2: MGHDK, SYGVNS. The CDR3 is 16 residues long. Trimming pared 6 bases from V and 4 bases from J, leaving 21 bases between.

The chain recombines TRBV20-1 with TRBJ1-2; D uncertain. The V end lost 0 bases, the J end lost 6 bases, and 8 bases lay between the germline ends. This CDR3 has 12 amino acids. CDR1 DFQATT and CDR2 SNEGSKA come from the germline V gene (reference sequence). CDR3 nucleotide sequence: TGCAGTGCTAGAGATCCTGGGAATGGCTACACCTTC. Its translation: CSARDPGNGYTF.

The chain is built from TRBV7-3 and TRBJ1-2; D is undetermined. Looked up from germline, CDR1 is SGHTA and CDR2 is FQGTGA. Trimming cost V 0 bases and J 4 bases, with 9 bases left between them. The CDR3 covers 14 residues. The DNA for the CDR3 is TGTGCCAGCAGCTTAACGCCGGACCGCTATGGCTACACCTTC. It translates to CASSLTPDRYGYTF.

This chain connects TRBV5-4 to TRBJ1-6; D gene unclear. CDR3 length: 13 amino acids. V dropped 0 bases and J dropped 9 bases, with 7 bases sitting between them. CDR1 and CDR2 (germline): SGHNT, YYREEE (reference sequence). This chain's CDR3 is CASSLGSLSPLHF. The CDR3 bases are TGTGCCAGCAGCTTGGGCAGTCTTTCACCCCTCCACTTT.